Here is one TCR beta chain with its context. The entry originates in a study of blood T cell repertoires in COVID-19. Germline V gene data show CDR1 as GTSNPN and CDR2 as SVGIG (reference sequence). With 5 bases clipped from V and 0 bases from J, the junction kept 16 bases outside the gene matches. The CDR3 is 18 amino acids. The repertoire was sequenced with immunoSEQ multiplex PCR; TCRdb's copy has only in-frame clones and lacks some. This table holds 300,000 to 450,000 clones, roughly 86% found once. The chain couples TRBV30 to TRBJ1-1; 9 positions match TRBD1. What was sequenced was peripheral blood. The receptor's source is a human donor in a cohort sampled during active COVID-19. Here the CDR3 reads CAWLNGPGQGKMNTEAFF. The CDR3 nucleotides are TGTGCCTGGCTTAATGGACCGGGACAGGGAAAAATGAACACTGAAGCTTTCTTT.